The next 20 T cell receptor beta chains were all read from a single sample in a study of Ad26.COV2.S vaccination and SARS-CoV-2 variants. TCRdb's table, derived via immunoSEQ multiplex PCR, lists solely in-frame clones and lacks some. The sample yields about 400,000 clones, 83% seen once. The treatment is: some 20 received Ad26.COV2.S at low or high dose, single or two shots; 5 received placebo; per-sample allocation not given. Samples were taken on day 63 after the first vaccine or placebo injection. Sequenced material: peripheral blood, taken in a trial of Ad26.COV2.S vaccine versus placebo. The receptor set was obtained from a person between 18 and 65 years old who received the Ad26.COV2.S COVID-19 vaccine or a placebo.

As DNA, the CDR3 is TGCGCCAGCAGCCTACAACTAGCGGGGTCCTACGAGCAGTACTTC. Amino acid sequence: CASSLQLAGSYEQYF. The chain links TRBV4-3 to TRBJ2-7; 10 bases are a match to TRBD2. This CDR3 spans 15 amino acids. Per germline, CDR1 LGHNA and CDR2 YSLEER. V shed 4 bases, J shed 1 base, and the junction held 4 bases outside the gene matches.

The genes are TRBV28 and TRBJ2-2; 7 bases align to TRBD1. Germline CDR1 and CDR2: MDHEN and SYDVKM. The V gene end was trimmed by 6 bases and the J gene end by 4 bases; junction bases not matched to a gene: 14. The length of the CDR3 is 17 residues. The CDR3 loop is CASRPRWRPGGTGELFF. In DNA form, the CDR3 reads TGTGCCAGCAGACCTAGGTGGAGGCCAGGGGGCACCGGGGAGCTGTTTTTT.

This clone was detected once. This chain connects TRBV6-5 to TRBJ2-3; TRBD1 aligns across 9 bases. CDR3 length: 16 residues. CDR1 is MNHEY and CDR2 is SVGAGI in the germline V gene. V shed 0 bases and J 0 bases; nucleotides not matched to a gene: 1. In DNA form, the CDR3 reads TGTGCCAGCAGTTACTCCGGGACAGGGAGCACAGATACGCAGTATTTT. Its protein is CASSYSGTGSTDTQYF.

CDR3 sequence (DNA): TGTGCCACGAGGGGGTGGGCTCCCTACGAGCAGTACTTC. This translates into CATRGWAPYEQYF. The genes are TRBV19 and TRBJ2-7, with D perhaps matching TRBD1 (6 bases). The V end was cut by 10 bases, the J end by 2 bases, with 15 bases between. CDR3 size: 13 residues. CDR1 and CDR2 from the germline V gene are LNHDA and SQIVND (reference sequence).

This chain links TRBV6-6 with TRBJ2-7; D remains unclear. Germline values: CDR1 MNHNY, CDR2 SVGAGI (reference sequence). V was trimmed by 1 base and J by 0 bases, leaving 10 bases between them. The CDR3 has 15 amino acids. The CDR3 DNA follows: TGTGCCAGCAGTTACTTCCCGTGGGGCTCCTACGAGCAGTACTTC. Protein: CASSYFPWGSYEQYF.

This clone has only one observation. V and J are TRBV6-5 and TRBJ1-2, with D tentatively TRBD1 (5 bases). The CDR3 has 13 residues. V lost 6 bases to trimming and J lost 0 bases, with 8 bases between them. Germline CDR1 reads MNHEY; CDR2 reads SVGAGI. CDR3 sequence: CASSTGPNYGYTF. Here the CDR3 DNA reads TGTGCCAGCAGCACGGGACCTAACTATGGCTACACCTTC.

This clone showed up just once. DNA of the CDR3: TGTGCCAGCAGCCATGTACTAGCGGGAGGAGGAGATACGCAGTATTTT. It encodes CASSHVLAGGGDTQYF. J is TRBJ2-3 and V is TRBV14; 12 bases match TRBD2. The CDR3 runs 16 residues. CDR1 is SGHDN, CDR2 FVKESK, per germline. V shed 3 bases and J 5 bases; nucleotides not matched to a gene: 6.

The CDR3 region has the DNA TGCGCCAGCAGCTACACCAGGGGCCGACAAGAGACCCAGTACTTC. This gives the protein CASSYTRGRQETQYF. The V gene is TRBV5-1, the J gene TRBJ2-5, with a possible D match to TRBD1 (6 bases). The CDR3 runs 15 residues. Germline-derived CDR1 and CDR2 are SGHRS and YFSETQ. Deletions cut 3 bases from V and 2 bases from J, with 14 bases between. The full variable domain, rest sourced from reference TRBV5-1 and TRBJ2-5, is KAGVTQTPRYLIKTRGQQVTLSCSPISGHRSVSWYQQTPGQGLQFLFEYFSETQRNKGNFPGRFSGRQFSNSRSEMNVSTLELGDSALYLCASSYTRGRQETQYFGPGTRLLVL.

This chain connects TRBV5-1 to TRBJ1-1; a weak D match, TRBD1 (5 bases). The CDR3 runs to 15 residues. Trimming took 1 base from V and 1 from J, leaving 11 bases between them. CDR1 is SGHRS and CDR2 is YFSETQ in the germline V gene. DNA of the CDR3: TGCGCCAGCAGCTTGTATCCAGGGCCGAACACTGAAGCTTTCTTT. It is translated as CASSLYPGPNTEAFF.

V gene TRBV27 combines with J gene TRBJ2-7, with 7 positions matching TRBD1. The germline CDR1 and CDR2 sequences are MNHEY and SMNVEV (reference sequence). J was trimmed by 2 bases and V by 2 bases; bases with no gene match: 3. The CDR3 extends over 14 amino acids. CDR3 region: CASSLVGGPYEQYF. CDR3 in DNA: TGTGCCAGCAGTTTAGTAGGGGGCCCCTACGAGCAGTACTTC.

The chain carries TRBV2 and TRBJ1-2; D unclear. Germline values: CDR1 SNHLY, CDR2 FYNNEI. The CDR3 runs 9 residues. CDR3 amino acids: CATNYGYTF. The DNA for the CDR3 is TGTGCTACTAACTATGGCTACACCTTC.

This clone was picked up many times. The V call is TRBV6-5, the J call TRBJ1-2; the D gene is possibly TRBD1 (6 bases). Germline lookup yields CDR1 MNHEY and CDR2 SVGAGI. V was pared by 6 bases and J by 8 bases, with 16 bases between. The CDR3 is made up of 13 amino acids. The CDR3 is CASRATGTGGYTF. The CDR3 DNA is TGTGCCAGCAGGGCTACAGGGACTGGAGGCTACACCTTC.

CDR3 region: CASSSPSGRGANVLTF. In DNA form, the CDR3 reads TGTGCCAGCAGCTCCCCCTCTGGCCGAGGGGCCAACGTCCTGACTTTC. The chain is built from TRBV7-3 and TRBJ2-6, with D hard to call. Trimming removed 4 bases at V and 4 bases at J, with 14 bases between. CDR3 length: 16 amino acids. Germline CDR1 is SGHTA and CDR2 is FQGTGA.

In regard to this clone: Other DNA sequences in this sample translate to the same CDR3. The V gene is TRBV12-3 or TRBV12-4, the J gene TRBJ1-5; D remains ambiguous. V was clipped by 3 bases and J by 6 bases, with 6 bases between them. There are 12 residues in the CDR3. CDR3 region: CASSLIGQPQHF. Here the CDR3 DNA reads TGTGCCAGCAGTTTGATAGGTCAGCCCCAGCATTTT.

The rearrangement uses TRBV5-6 and TRBJ2-7; D is uncertain. The germline V gene has CDR1 SGHDT and CDR2 YYEEEE. Trimming stripped 4 bases from V and 1 base from J, with 15 bases between. The CDR3 is made up of 15 amino acids. CDR3 amino acids: CASSTPLGKSYEQYF. Here the CDR3 DNA reads TGTGCCAGCAGCACTCCCCTGGGGAAATCCTACGAGCAGTACTTC. The whole variable domain, filled in from reference TRBV5-6 and TRBJ2-7, reads DAGVTQSPTHLIKTRGQQVTLRCSPKSGHDTVSWYQQALGQGPQFIFQYYEEEERQRGNFPDRFSGHQFPNYSSELNVNALLLGDSALYLCASSTPLGKSYEQYFGPGTRLTVT.

The chain couples TRBV11-2 to TRBJ1-2; D call uncertain. Germline CDR1 is SGHAT and CDR2 is FQNNGV. V was shortened by 4 bases and J by 8 bases, with 17 bases between the two germline ends. The CDR3 has 14 residues. The CDR3 coding sequence is TGTGCCAGCAGCTCTATTGGGGTTAGAGGGGGCTACACCTTC. It codes for CASSSIGVRGGYTF.

This chain connects TRBV15 to TRBJ2-2; D unclear. Germline lookup yields CDR1 LNHNV and CDR2 YYDKDF (reference sequence). Deletions cut 1 base from V and 6 bases from J, with 12 bases between. The CDR3 covers 15 residues. CDR3 sequence (DNA): TGTGCCACCAGCAGAGGCGGAGATATGGCCGGGGAGCTGTTTTTT. This translates into CATSRGGDMAGELFF.

The gene calls are TRBV11-3 and TRBJ2-5, with 10 bases identical to TRBD2. CDR1 SGHNT and CDR2 YENEEA come from the germline V gene. Trimming removed 3 bases from V and 2 bases from J; junction bases left unmatched: 3. This CDR3 comprises 15 residues. CDR3 region: CASSFGLAAQETQYF. CDR3 DNA sequence: TGTGCCAGCAGCTTTGGACTAGCGGCTCAAGAGACCCAGTACTTC.

This clone turned up a few times. The rearrangement uses TRBV19 and TRBJ1-5; D may be TRBD1 (6 bases). Trimming took 1 base from V and 0 from J, leaving 16 bases between them. This CDR3 spans 18 amino acids. The germline V gene has CDR1 LNHDA and CDR2 SQIVND (reference sequence). The CDR3 protein is CASSIGSGVGFSNQPQHF. As DNA, the CDR3 is TGTGCCAGTAGTATAGGGTCAGGGGTCGGTTTTAGCAATCAGCCCCAGCATTTT.

The chain couples TRBV13 to TRBJ1-2; TRBD1 matches at 8 bases. CDR1 PRHDT and CDR2 FYEKMQ come from the germline V gene (reference sequence). Trimming at V came to 0 bases and at J to 4 bases, leaving 4 bases not matched to a gene. The CDR3 is 15 residues long. The DNA of the CDR3 is TGTGCCAGCAGCTTAGGGGACAGGGACGTCTATGGCTACACCTTC. Its protein is CASSLGDRDVYGYTF.